This TCR beta chain comes out of a study of blood T cell repertoires in COVID-19. For the study at large: COVID-19 samples collected from the United States, Italy and Spain covered acute and convalescent phases.

The length of the CDR3 is 15 residues. In germline, CDR1 is SNHLY, CDR2 FYNNEI. With regard to this clone: Germline and junction disagree at one end, which may indicate a read error.

Per the original methods: It was from reference gene primer amplification that nucleated cell counts were estimated. Libraries were prepared by immunoSEQ multiplex PCR; TCRdb keeps only in-frame clonotypes and omits some of them. D and trimming were read from the DNA, whereas the V and J calls and clone size are those reported in that table. The sample has 350,000 to 450,000 clones; about 88% are singletons. This TCR derives from a woman younger than 35 who had been exposed to COVID-19. The sequencing sample was made of PBMCs or T cells enriched from blood (not recorded which). V gene TRBV2 combines with J gene TRBJ1-1; 7 nucleotides agree with TRBD1. In nucleotides, the CDR3 is TGTGCCACCCATGAGGGGGCTATATTGAACACTAAAGCTTTCTTT. This encodes CATHEGAILNTKAFF.